The 8 T cell receptor beta chains presented below share a single source sample, sequenced in a study of OX40 agonist ivuxolimab in advanced cancers. The assay was immunoSEQ multiplex PCR, and TCRdb's table has in-frame clones only and misses some. The sample carries about 84,000 clones, 75% to 95% recorded once. The sample in question was CD4+ or CD8+ T cells sorted from blood, obtained in a trial of the OX40 agonist ivuxolimab. Source of these receptors: an adult with an advanced solid tumor such as melanoma, head and neck, liver or kidney cancer.

The genes are TRBV5-1 and TRBJ1-4, with 7 positions matching TRBD1. Trimming cost V 5 bases and J 5 bases; bases outside gene matches: 6. The CDR3 loop spans 14 amino acids. Germline assignment: CDR1 SGHRS and CDR2 YFSETQ. CDR3 sequence reads: CASRPGQENEKLFF. The CDR3 bases are TGCGCCAGCAGGCCTGGACAGGAAAATGAAAAACTGTTTTTT.

The rearrangement uses TRBV7-9 and TRBJ1-1; D call uncertain. The CDR3 loop spans 13 amino acids. Germline lookup yields CDR1 SEHNR and CDR2 FQNEAQ (reference sequence). With 1 base removed from V and 3 bases from J, the gap between germline ends came to 6 bases. DNA of the CDR3: TGTGCCAGCAGCTTAGTGATGGACACTGAAGCTTTCTTT. Encoded protein: CASSLVMDTEAFF.

V gene TRBV18 combines with J gene TRBJ2-2, with D tentatively TRBD1 (5 bases). CDR3 size: 15 residues. Per germline, CDR1 KGHSH and CDR2 LQKENI. Between the trimmed V and J ends, which lost 1 base and 4 bases, there was a span of 10 bases. CDR3 DNA sequence: TGTGCCAGCTCACCACAGGGGCAGATCACCGGGGAGCTGTTTTTT. Protein: CASSPQGQITGELFF.

The chain employs TRBV5-1 and TRBJ2-2, with D perhaps TRBD1 (5 bases). Germline V CDR1 and CDR2: SGHRS, YFSETQ. The V end was cut by 2 bases, the J end by 4 bases, with 9 bases between. CDR3 size: 14 residues. CDR3 amino acids: CASSLGQLTGELFF. DNA for the CDR3: TGCGCCAGCAGCTTAGGACAACTCACCGGGGAGCTGTTTTTT.

The chain uses TRBV5-4 and TRBJ2-7; D is unresolved. Germline CDR1 and CDR2: SGHNT and YYREEE (reference sequence). V was pared by 0 bases and J by 7 bases, with 17 bases between. The CDR3 totals 15 residues. The CDR3 here is CASSLESLATEEQYF. The CDR3 DNA follows: TGTGCCAGCAGCTTGGAGAGTCTGGCCACGGAGGAGCAGTACTTC. Looking up the rest from reference TRBV5-4 and TRBJ2-7 gives the full variable domain: ETGVTQSPTHLIKTRGQQVTLRCSSQSGHNTVSWYQQALGQGPQFIFQYYREEENGRGNFPPRFSGLQFPNYSSELNVNALELDDSALYLCASSLESLATEEQYFGPGTRLTVT.

In regard to this clone: The junction shows a germline mismatch at one end, possibly a read error. The genes are TRBV7-7 and TRBJ2-7; D is perhaps TRBD1 or TRBD2 (5 bases each). The germline CDR1 and CDR2 sequences are SSHAT and FNYEAQ (reference sequence). CDR3 length: 14 residues. CDR3 sequence reads: CASSPLRGTDEQYF. The CDR3 DNA is TGTGCTAGCAGCCCCCTACGGGGCACGGACGAGCAGTACTTC.

This rearrangement joins TRBV19 to TRBJ2-3; a possible D gene is TRBD2 (7 bases). This CDR3 spans 15 amino acids. Trimming left V 5 bases short and J 2 bases short, with 14 bases between. CDR1 LNHDA and CDR2 SQIVND come from the germline V gene (reference sequence). The DNA for the CDR3 is TGTGCCAGTAGTTTCTCGGGGGGCCTCACAGATACGCAGTATTTT. It is translated as CASSFSGGLTDTQYF.

This chain links TRBV11-3 with TRBJ2-3, with D perhaps given as TRBD1 or TRBD2 (7 bases each). This CDR3 spans 13 amino acids. The germline V and J ends were trimmed by 7 bases and 4 bases, with 12 bases remaining between them. Per the germline V gene, CDR1 is SGHNT and CDR2 is YENEEA. For the CDR3, the DNA is TGTGCCAGCACCAGGGGGGGGTCAGATACGCAGTATTTT. This codes for CASTRGGSDTQYF.